Sequencing of this T cell receptor beta chain was carried out in a study of T cell responses to AZD1222 COVID-19 vaccine. Sequenced by immunoSEQ multiplex PCR; TCRdb stores in-frame clones only, minus some. Seen here are fewer than 100,000 clones, roughly 90% observed once, and the top ten hold approximately 1.3%. This TCR was sampled from an adult who received the AZD1222 COVID-19 vaccine. The sequenced sample was peripheral blood, obtained 28 days after the second AZD1222 dose.

This CDR3 reads CASNPGQGNQPQHF. The CDR3 region has the DNA TGTGCCAGTAATCCGGGGCAGGGGAATCAGCCCCAGCATTTT. The chain combines TRBV19 with TRBJ1-5, with D perhaps matching TRBD1 (6 bases). The germline V and J ends were trimmed by 7 bases and 4 bases, with 14 bases remaining between them. The CDR3 has 14 residues. Germline V lookup: CDR1 LNHDA, CDR2 SQIVND (reference sequence).